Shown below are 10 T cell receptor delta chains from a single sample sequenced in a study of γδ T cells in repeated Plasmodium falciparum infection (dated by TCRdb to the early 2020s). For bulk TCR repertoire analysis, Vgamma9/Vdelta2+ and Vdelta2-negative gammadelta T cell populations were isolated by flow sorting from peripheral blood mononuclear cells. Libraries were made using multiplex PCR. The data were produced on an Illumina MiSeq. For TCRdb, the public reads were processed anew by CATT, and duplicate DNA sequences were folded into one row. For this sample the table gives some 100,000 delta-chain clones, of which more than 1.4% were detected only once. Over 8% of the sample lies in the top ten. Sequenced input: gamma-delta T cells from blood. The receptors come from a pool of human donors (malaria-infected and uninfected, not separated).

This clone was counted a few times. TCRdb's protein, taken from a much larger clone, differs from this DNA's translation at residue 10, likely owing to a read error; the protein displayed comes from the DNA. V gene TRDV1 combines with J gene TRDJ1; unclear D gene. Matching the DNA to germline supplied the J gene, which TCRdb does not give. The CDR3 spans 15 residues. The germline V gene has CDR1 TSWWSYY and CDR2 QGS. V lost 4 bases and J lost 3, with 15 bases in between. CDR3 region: CALGVYIEDPDKLIF. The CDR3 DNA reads TGTGCTCTTGGGGTTTATATAGAGGATCCCGATAAACTCATCTTT.

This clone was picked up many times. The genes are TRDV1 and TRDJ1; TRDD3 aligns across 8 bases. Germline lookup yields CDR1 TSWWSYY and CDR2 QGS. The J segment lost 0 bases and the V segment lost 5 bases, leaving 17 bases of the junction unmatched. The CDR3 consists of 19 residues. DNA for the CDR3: TGTGCTCTTGGGTGCCTGCCTTCTGACTGGGGGGTATACACCGATAAACTCATCTTT. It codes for CALGCLPSDWGVYTDKLIF.

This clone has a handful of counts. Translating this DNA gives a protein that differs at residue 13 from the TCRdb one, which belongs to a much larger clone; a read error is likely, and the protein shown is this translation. This CDR3 reads CACDTRTRSGGTNKLIF. CDR3 nucleotides: TGTGCCTGTGACACCAGAACCCGATCGGGGGGAACCAATAAACTCATCTTT. The rearrangement uses TRDV2 and TRDJ1, with D possibly being TRDD3 (6 bases). Germline matching of the DNA provided the J gene here, since TCRdb leaves it blank. Trimming pared 0 bases from V and 6 bases from J, leaving 22 bases between. The CDR3 spans 17 residues. The germline V gene has CDR1 GEAIGNYY and CDR2 EKD.

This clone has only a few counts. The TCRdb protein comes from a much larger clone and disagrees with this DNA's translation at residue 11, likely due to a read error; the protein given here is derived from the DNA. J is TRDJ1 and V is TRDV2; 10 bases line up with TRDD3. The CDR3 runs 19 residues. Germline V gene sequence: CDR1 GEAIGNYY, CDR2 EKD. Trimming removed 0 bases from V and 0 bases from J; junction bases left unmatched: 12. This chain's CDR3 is CACDTVGGGYLGYTDKLIF. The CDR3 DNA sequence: TGTGCCTGTGACACCGTAGGTGGGGGATACTTGGGGTACACCGATAAACTCATCTTT.

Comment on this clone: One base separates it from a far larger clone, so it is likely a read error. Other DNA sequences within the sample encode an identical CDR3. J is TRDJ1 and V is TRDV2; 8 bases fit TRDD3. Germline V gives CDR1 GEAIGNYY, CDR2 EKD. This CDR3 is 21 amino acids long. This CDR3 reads CACDTVSGATTGGRYTDKLIF. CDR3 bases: TGTGCCTGTGACACCGTTAGCGGGGCTACTACTGGGGGTCGGTACACCGATAAGCTCATCTTT.

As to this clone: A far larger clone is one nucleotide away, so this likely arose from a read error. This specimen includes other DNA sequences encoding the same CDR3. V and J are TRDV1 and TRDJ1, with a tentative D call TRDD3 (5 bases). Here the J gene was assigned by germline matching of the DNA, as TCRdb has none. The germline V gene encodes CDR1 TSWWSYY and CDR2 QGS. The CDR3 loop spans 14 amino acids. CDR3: CALGEQSYTDKLIF. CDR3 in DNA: TGTGCCCTTGGGGAACAATCGTACACCGATAAACTCATCTTT.

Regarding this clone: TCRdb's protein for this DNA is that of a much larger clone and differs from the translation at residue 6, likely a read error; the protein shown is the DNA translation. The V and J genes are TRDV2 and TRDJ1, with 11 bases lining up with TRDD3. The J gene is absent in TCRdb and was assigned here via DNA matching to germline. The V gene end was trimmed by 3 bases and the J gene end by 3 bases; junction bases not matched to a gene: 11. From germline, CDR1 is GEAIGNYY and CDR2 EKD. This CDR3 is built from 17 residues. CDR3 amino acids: CACDLHAGGYTPDKLIF. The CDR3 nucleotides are TGTGCCTGTGACTTGCATGCTGGGGGATACACCCCCGATAAACTCATCTTT.

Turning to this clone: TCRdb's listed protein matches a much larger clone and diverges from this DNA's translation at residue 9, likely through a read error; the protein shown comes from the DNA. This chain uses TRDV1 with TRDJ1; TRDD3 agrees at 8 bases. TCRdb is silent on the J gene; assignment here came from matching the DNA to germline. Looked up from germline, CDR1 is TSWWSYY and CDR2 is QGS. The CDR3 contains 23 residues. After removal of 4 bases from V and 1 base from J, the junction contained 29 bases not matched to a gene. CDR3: CALGAPFPAHCTGGLTSTDKLIF. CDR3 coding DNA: TGTGCTCTTGGGGCTCCCTTTCCCGCTCATTGTACTGGGGGTTTGACATCCACCGATAAACTCATCTTT.

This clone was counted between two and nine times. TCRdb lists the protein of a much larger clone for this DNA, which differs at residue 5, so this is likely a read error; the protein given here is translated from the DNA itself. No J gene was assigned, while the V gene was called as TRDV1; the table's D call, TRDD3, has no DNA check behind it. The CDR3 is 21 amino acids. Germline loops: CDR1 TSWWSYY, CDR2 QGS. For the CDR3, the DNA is TGTGCTCTTGGTATGGAAATCCCACTTCGGCGTAGTGGGGGATACGCACCAAGGCTCATCTTT. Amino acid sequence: CALGMEIPLRRSGGYAPRLIF.

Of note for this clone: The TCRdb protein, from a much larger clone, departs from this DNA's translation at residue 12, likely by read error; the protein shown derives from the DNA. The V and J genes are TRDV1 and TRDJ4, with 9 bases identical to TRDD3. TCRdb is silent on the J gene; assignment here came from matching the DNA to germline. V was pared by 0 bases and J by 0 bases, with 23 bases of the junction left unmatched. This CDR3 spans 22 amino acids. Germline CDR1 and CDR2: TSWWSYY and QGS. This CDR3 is CALGELANFITRGYAPARPLIF. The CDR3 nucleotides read TGTGCTCTTGGGGAACTAGCCAATTTCATTACTAGGGGATACGCCCCGGCCAGACCCCTGATCTTT.